Below, one TCR beta chain is given with its context. Its antigen remains unknown. This sample is drawn from a study of cytomegalovirus exposure and HLA in healthy donors. General study findings and limits: Several top significant clusters appeared, in a later analysis, to be linked to common viral pathogens.

The germline V gene has CDR1 SGHTA and CDR2 FQGTGA. The CDR3 runs 15 residues. Between the trimmed V and J ends, which lost 5 bases and 5 bases, there was a span of 18 bases. The PCR contained 60 Vbeta and 13 Jbeta primers. Some clones are missing from TCRdb's copy, which holds only in-frame ones; the method was immunoSEQ multiplex PCR. This sample has more than 100,000 clones; approximately 72% occur once, and the top ten carry about 1.6%. The V and J genes are TRBV7-3 and TRBJ2-5, with a weak D call TRBD2 (7 bases). The clonotype comes from a man aged 18 to 30 in good health and CMV-seronegative. The source material was PBMCs. CDR3 sequence: CASSRRGGLLETQYF. The CDR3 bases are TGTGCCAGCAGCCGGAGGGGGGGGCTTCTGGAGACCCAGTACTTC.